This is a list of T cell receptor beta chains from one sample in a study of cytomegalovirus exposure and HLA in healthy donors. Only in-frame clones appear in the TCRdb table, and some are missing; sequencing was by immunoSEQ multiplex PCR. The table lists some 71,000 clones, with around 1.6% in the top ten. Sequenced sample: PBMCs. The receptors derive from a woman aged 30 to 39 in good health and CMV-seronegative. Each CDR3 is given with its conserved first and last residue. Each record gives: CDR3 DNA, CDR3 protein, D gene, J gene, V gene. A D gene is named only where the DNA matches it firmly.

TGTGCCAGCAGCGTAATCCCCGATCAGCCCCAGCATTTT	CASSVIPDQPQHF	NA	TRBJ1-5	TRBV9
TGTGCCAGCAGCCAAAGGGACTACAATCAGCCCCAGCATTTT	CASSQRDYNQPQHF	NA	TRBJ1-5	TRBV7-2
TGCGCCAGCAGTGTCGAGAGCTCCTACGAGCAGTACTTC	CASSVESSYEQYF	NA	TRBJ2-7	TRBV5-1
TGCGCCAGCAGCGTACAGGGGGCCGATGGCTACACCTTC	CASSVQGADGYTF	TRBD1	TRBJ1-2	TRBV5-1
TGCGCCAGCAGCCGGGACAGGGGGACAACTAATGAAAAACTGTTTTTT	CASSRDRGTTNEKLFF	TRBD1	TRBJ1-4	TRBV5-1
TGTGCCAGCAGTATAGGACTAGCGGAGAGCACAGATACGCAGTATTTT	CASSIGLAESTDTQYF	TRBD2	TRBJ2-3	TRBV27
TGTGCCAGTAGTATCCAAAATAGCAATCAGCCCCAGCATTTT	CASSIQNSNQPQHF	NA	TRBJ1-5	TRBV19
TGTGCCAGCTCACCCCGATCGGGATGGACGGATGGCTACACCTTC	CASSPRSGWTDGYTF	NA	TRBJ1-2	TRBV18
TGTGCCAGCAGCCCTACGGTCCCAGGCGCTGAAGCTTTCTTT	CASSPTVPGAEAFF	NA	TRBJ1-1	TRBV7-2
TGTGCCAGTAGTCCGGGACAGGGAGGATACGAGCAGTACTTC	CASSPGQGGYEQYF	TRBD1	TRBJ2-7	TRBV19
TGTGCCATCACTCGGGGGAATGAGCAGTTCTTC	CAITRGNEQFF	NA	TRBJ2-1	TRBV10-3